This entry describes one T cell receptor beta chain. Its antigen is not identified. The entry originates in a study of T cells in Graves' hyperthyroidism and ophthalmopathy. Overall study context: At the time of initial diagnosis and before any treatment, peripheral blood was collected. General observations from the study: The model identified upcoming ophthalmopathy a median 6.5 months ahead of onset. Appearing also in blood were most of the thyroid clonotypes expanded above 0.001.

Germline values: CDR1 MNHEY, CDR2 SVGEGT. The germline V and J ends were trimmed by 7 bases and 0 bases, with 16 bases remaining between them. CDR3 length equals 16 residues. Clinical symptoms, serum thyroxine and TRAb, thyroid ultrasound and orbital computed tomography together formed the diagnostic basis. Template material for amplifying TCR beta CDR3 regions consisted of RNA transcripts. Initially, a first-round RT-PCR of the TCR CDR3 employed the HTBI primer set. TCRdb recomputed calls from the multiplex PCR reads with MiXCR, one row per CDR3 protein. Among around 610,000 distinct CDR3 sequences listed, over 12% were seen once.

The clonotype comes from a middle-aged woman with Graves' ophthalmopathy. The V and J genes are TRBV6-2 or TRBV6-3 and TRBJ1-3; a possible D gene is TRBD1 (5 bases). The sample consisted of blood. CDR3 bases: TGTGCCAGCACTCATCCAGGGAGCAGCTCTGGAAACACCATATATTTT. It codes for CASTHPGSSSGNTIYF.